The 28 T cell receptor beta chains in this list originate from one sample, sequenced in a study of T cell responses to AZD1222 COVID-19 vaccine. The method was immunoSEQ multiplex PCR; TCRdb's version includes in-frame clones alone and lacks a portion of them. Counted here are fewer than 100,000 clones, roughly 80% occurring once; the ten biggest clones make up approximately 15%. The starting material was peripheral blood, obtained 28 days after the second AZD1222 dose. These receptor sequences come from an adult who received the AZD1222 COVID-19 vaccine.

By share, this clone ranks as medium-sized. This chain connects TRBV6-4 to TRBJ2-3, with D possibly matching TRBD2 (6 bases). The CDR3 length is 15 residues. V lost 5 bases and J lost 1, with 13 bases in between. The germline gives CDR1 MRHNA, CDR2 SNTAGT. The CDR3 sequence: CASSKSRGGTDTQYF. In nucleotides, the CDR3 is TGTGCCAGCAGTAAAAGCCGCGGGGGCACAGATACGCAGTATTTT.

The V call is TRBV4-1, the J call TRBJ1-2; D gene uncertain. The germline V gene has CDR1 MGHRA and CDR2 YSYEKL. The CDR3 is made up of 16 amino acids. Trimming shortened V by 5 bases and J by 2 bases, and 18 bases separated the two germline ends. CDR3 DNA: TGCGCCAGCAGCATCCAGAGAGGCTCAGGCAACTATGGCTACACCTTC. Protein product: CASSIQRGSGNYGYTF.

The chain recombines TRBV7-2 with TRBJ1-6, with D possibly matching TRBD1 (5 bases). In germline, CDR1 is SGHTA, CDR2 FQGNSA. The V gene lost 3 bases and the J gene lost 9 bases, with 15 bases spanning the gap. The CDR3 is 15 amino acids. CDR3 in DNA: TGTGCCAGCAGCTTGTTTGCAGGGATTGGTTCACCCCTCCACTTT. This codes for CASSLFAGIGSPLHF.

The rearrangement uses TRBV7-9 and TRBJ2-1, with D unresolved. Germline lookup yields CDR1 SEHNR and CDR2 FQNEAQ (reference sequence). The CDR3 runs 14 residues. V lost 5 bases and J lost 7, with 15 bases in between. This chain's CDR3 is CASSLLGMFNEQFF. The CDR3 nucleotides read TGTGCCAGCAGCCTCTTGGGGATGTTTAATGAGCAGTTCTTC.

The genes are TRBV5-8 and TRBJ2-7; 7 nucleotides agree with TRBD2. Germline V gene data show CDR1 as SGHTS and CDR2 as YDEGEE. The CDR3 runs 13 residues. J gave up 6 bases and V 3 bases, and 6 bases lay outside the gene matches. In DNA, the CDR3 is TGTGCCAGCAGCTCCAGACCGGGGGGCGAGCAGTACTTC. Amino acid sequence: CASSSRPGGEQYF. Full variable domain (outside the CDR3, taken from reference TRBV5-8 and TRBJ2-7): EAGVTQSPTHLIKTRGQQATLRCSPISGHTSVYWYQQALGLGLQFLLWYDEGEERNRGNFPPRFSGRQFPNYSSELNVNALELEDSALYLCASSSRPGGEQYFGPGTRLTVT.

The DNA of the CDR3 is TGTGCCAGCAGCCAAGCCGGTATTTATGGCTACACCTTC. This gives the protein CASSQAGIYGYTF. The chain employs TRBV4-2 and TRBJ1-2; no clear D gene. Germline V gives CDR1 LGHNA, CDR2 YNFKEQ. The CDR3 loop spans 13 amino acids. V lost 1 base and J lost 5, with 8 bases in between.

The V gene is TRBV28, the J gene TRBJ2-2; 10 positions match TRBD1. The CDR3 spans 15 residues. Germline lookup yields CDR1 MDHEN and CDR2 SYDVKM. The V segment lost 3 bases and the J segment 4 bases; nucleotides outside the gene matches: 2. The CDR3 DNA is TGTGCCAGCAGTTTGGGACAGGGGACCACCGGGGAGCTGTTTTTT. Protein sequence: CASSLGQGTTGELFF.

The CDR3 loop is CASSSGSGGVGTHYNEQFF. The CDR3 nucleotides are TGTGCCAGCAGCTCCGGGTCGGGGGGCGTTGGGACACACTACAATGAGCAGTTCTTC. The J gene is TRBJ2-1, the V gene TRBV5-4; D perhaps matches TRBD2 (7 bases). Germline V gene data show CDR1 as SGHNT and CDR2 as YYREEE (reference sequence). Trimming took off 3 bases at V and 3 bases at J, with 25 bases between the two ends. This CDR3 is 19 amino acids long.

This chain uses TRBV9 with TRBJ2-1, with D possibly matching TRBD1 (7 bases). V lost 0 bases and J 0 bases, leaving 13 bases between the germline ends. Germline V gene data show CDR1 as SGDLS and CDR2 as YYNGEE. This CDR3 contains 17 residues. The CDR3 DNA is TGTGCCAGCAGCGTAGAGGAGGGGGCAAGCTCCTACAATGAGCAGTTCTTC. This translates into CASSVEEGASSYNEQFF.

J is TRBJ2-7 and V is TRBV6-5; tentatively, D is TRBD1 or TRBD2 (7 bases each). The CDR3 runs to 15 residues. V shed 5 bases and J shed 5 bases, with 19 bases lying between them. Per germline, CDR1 MNHEY and CDR2 SVGAGI. CDR3: CASSTPGGVEHEQYF. CDR3 in DNA: TGTGCCAGCAGTACCCCAGGGGGGGTTGAGCACGAGCAGTACTTC.

A single count supports this clone. This chain links TRBV5-4 with TRBJ2-1; TRBD1 agrees at 8 bases. This CDR3 comprises 17 residues. CDR1 is SGHNT, CDR2 YYREEE, per germline (reference sequence). V lost 3 bases and J lost 6; bases outside the gene matches: 14. The CDR3: CASSSRTGRGGLNEQFF. CDR3 nucleotide sequence: TGTGCCAGCAGCTCCCGGACAGGGAGAGGAGGGCTCAATGAGCAGTTCTTC.

The rearrangement uses TRBV5-8 and TRBJ2-7; D unclear. The V and J ends lost 1 base and 1 base respectively, with 6 bases between them. The CDR3 totals 13 residues. Germline CDR1 and CDR2: SGHTS and YDEGEE. DNA of the CDR3: TGTGCCAGCAGCTTGAGGGTGTCCTACGAGCAGTACTTC. Its translation: CASSLRVSYEQYF.

The gene calls are TRBV27 and TRBJ2-7; maybe TRBD2 (6 bases). The V gene lost 6 bases and the J gene lost 3 bases, with 9 bases spanning the gap. Germline CDR1 is MNHEY and CDR2 is SMNVEV (reference sequence). The CDR3 covers 12 residues. CDR3 nucleotide sequence: TGTGCCAGCAGCTCGGGGGTCTACGAGCAGTACTTC. This encodes CASSSGVYEQYF.

J is TRBJ2-3 and V is TRBV4-1; the match to TRBD2 covers 10 bases. Trimming took 5 bases from V and 6 from J; bases not matched to a gene: 14. Germline V lookup: CDR1 MGHRA, CDR2 YSYEKL. CDR3 length: 17 amino acids. CDR3 sequence: CASSYLGLAEGGDTQYF. CDR3 sequence (DNA): TGCGCCAGCAGCTATCTCGGACTAGCGGAGGGGGGTGATACGCAGTATTTT.

The chain joins TRBV6-1 to TRBJ1-2; possible D gene TRBD1, 5 bases. Per the germline V gene, CDR1 is MNHNS and CDR2 is SASEGT. The CDR3 has 12 residues. Trimming left V 3 bases short and J 4 bases short, with 6 bases between. The CDR3 region is CASSEGVYGYTF. CDR3 DNA: TGTGCCAGCAGTGAGGGGGTCTATGGCTACACCTTC.

V is TRBV18 and J is TRBJ1-1; 11 positions agree with TRBD1. Germline V gives CDR1 KGHSH, CDR2 LQKENI. This CDR3 contains 14 residues. V shed 4 bases and J 8 bases; nucleotides not matched to a gene: 6. DNA for the CDR3: TGTGCCAGCTCACACCGGGACAGGGGGGCAGAAGCTTTCTTT. Protein: CASSHRDRGAEAFF.

V and J are TRBV5-1 and TRBJ1-3; D not resolved. V shed 0 bases and J shed 0 bases, with 4 bases lying between them. Germline V gene sequence: CDR1 SGHRS, CDR2 YFSETQ. This CDR3 contains 14 residues. The CDR3 nucleotides are TGCGCCAGCAGCTTGGGGATCTCTGGAAACACCATATATTTT. It specifies CASSLGISGNTIYF.

The chain combines TRBV7-3 with TRBJ1-1; 8 positions agree with TRBD1. Per germline, CDR1 SGHTA and CDR2 FQGTGA. Trimming took 5 bases from V and 0 from J; bases not matched to a gene: 2. The CDR3 has 14 residues. CDR3 DNA: TGTGCCAGCAGCCAACAGGGGGTGAACACTGAAGCTTTCTTT. Its translation: CASSQQGVNTEAFF.

V and J are TRBV28 and TRBJ1-1; weak D call: TRBD1 (5 bases). The CDR3 runs to 12 residues. V was pared by 5 bases and J by 2 bases, with 6 bases between. CDR1 is MDHEN, CDR2 SYDVKM, per germline. CDR3 in amino acids: CASSGANTEAFF. CDR3 coding DNA: TGTGCCAGCAGTGGGGCAAACACTGAAGCTTTCTTT.

The chain recombines TRBV6-4 with TRBJ2-2; 10 nucleotides agree with TRBD2. CDR3 size: 17 residues. Germline CDR1 MRHNA, CDR2 SNTAGT. V shed 0 bases, J shed 4 bases, and the junction held 5 bases outside the gene matches. The DNA of the CDR3 is TGTGCCAGCAGTGACTCAGGTCTAGCGGGAGTCACCGGGGAGCTGTTTTTT. Protein: CASSDSGLAGVTGELFF.

In its sample, this clone was seen many times. CDR3 bases: TGCGCCAGCAGCCAGAACCTGGCCCCAGAGTTAACCAAAAACATTCAGTACTTC. The encoded protein is CASSQNLAPELTKNIQYF. The chain employs TRBV4-1 and TRBJ2-4; no clear D gene. This CDR3 region has 18 residues. CDR1 and CDR2 from the germline V gene are MGHRA and YSYEKL. Trimming stripped 3 bases from V and 2 bases from J, with 20 bases between.

The count of this clone is one. The chain employs TRBV6-1 and TRBJ1-1; tentative D call: TRBD1 (5 bases). Germline lookup yields CDR1 MNHNS and CDR2 SASEGT. The CDR3 sequence is 15 residues long. The V end was cut by 0 bases, the J end by 4 bases, with 12 bases between. The CDR3 sequence: CASSEARSRVTEAFF. The DNA of the CDR3 is TGTGCCAGCAGTGAAGCGCGGAGCAGGGTCACTGAAGCTTTCTTT.

V usage is TRBV28 and J usage is TRBJ1-2; D gene ambiguous. In germline, CDR1 is MDHEN, CDR2 SYDVKM. This CDR3 is 11 amino acids long. CDR3 loop: CGSWAARGYTF. CDR3 nucleotide sequence: TGTGGGTCTTGGGCGGCTCGGGGCTACACCTTC.

This sequence joins TRBV5-6 and TRBJ1-1; D unclear. In germline, CDR1 is SGHDT, CDR2 YYEEEE. CDR3 length: 13 amino acids. Trimming left V 1 base short and J 7 bases short, with 11 bases between. CDR3 residues: CASSLRQNREAFF. For the CDR3, the DNA is TGTGCCAGCAGCTTGCGGCAGAATCGTGAAGCTTTCTTT.

The chain couples TRBV5-3 to TRBJ1-2, with 7 bases lining up with TRBD1. TRBV5-3 is known as an ORF, though its function is uncertain. This CDR3 contains 14 residues. The V and J ends lost 4 bases and 4 bases, in that order; junction bases with no gene match: 7. The CDR3 DNA reads as TGTGCCAGAAGCCGAAGACAGGGTGTCTATGGCTACACCTTC. This encodes CARSRRQGVYGYTF.

The J gene is TRBJ1-1, the V gene TRBV7-2; D possibly corresponds to TRBD1 (5 bases). Germline V lookup: CDR1 SGHTA, CDR2 FQGNSA. The CDR3 has 14 amino acids. Trimming cost V 1 base and J 5 bases, with 11 bases left between them. CDR3 DNA sequence: TGTGCCAGCAGCTTAGGTGGGGGGAGGACTGAAGCTTTCTTT. This gives the protein CASSLGGGRTEAFF.

This chain uses TRBV12-3 or TRBV12-4 with TRBJ2-7; D might be TRBD1 or TRBD2, each matching 5 bases. V was clipped by 2 bases and J by 6 bases, with 8 bases between them. The CDR3 is 12 residues long. CDR3 DNA: TGTGCCAGCAGTTTATCGGGGACCGAGCAGTACTTC. Its translation: CASSLSGTEQYF.

The chain combines TRBV2 with TRBJ1-2, with TRBD1 matching over 9 bases. There are 14 residues in the CDR3. The J segment lost 6 bases and the V segment lost 4 bases, leaving 6 bases of the junction unmatched. CDR1 and CDR2 from the germline V gene are SNHLY and FYNNEI. CDR3 residues: CASSARTGENGYTF. In nucleotides, the CDR3 is TGTGCCAGCAGTGCGCGGACAGGGGAAAATGGCTACACCTTC.